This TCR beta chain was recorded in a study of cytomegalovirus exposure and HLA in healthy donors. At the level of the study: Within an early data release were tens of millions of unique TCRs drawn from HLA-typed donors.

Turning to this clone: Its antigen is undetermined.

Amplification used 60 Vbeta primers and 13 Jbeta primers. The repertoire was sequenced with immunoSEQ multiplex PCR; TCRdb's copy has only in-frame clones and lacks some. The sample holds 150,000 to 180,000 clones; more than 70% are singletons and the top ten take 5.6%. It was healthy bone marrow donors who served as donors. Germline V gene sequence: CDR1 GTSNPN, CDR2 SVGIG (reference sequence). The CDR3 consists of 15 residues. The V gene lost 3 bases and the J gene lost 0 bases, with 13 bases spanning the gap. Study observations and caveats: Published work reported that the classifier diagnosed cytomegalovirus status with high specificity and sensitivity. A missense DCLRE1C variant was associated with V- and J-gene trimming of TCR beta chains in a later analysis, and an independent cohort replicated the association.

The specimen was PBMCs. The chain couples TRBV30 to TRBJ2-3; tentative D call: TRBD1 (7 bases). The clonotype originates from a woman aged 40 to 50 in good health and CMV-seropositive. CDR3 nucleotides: TGTGCCTGGAGCCGACAGGGACTGAGCACAGATACGCAGTATTTT. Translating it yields CAWSRQGLSTDTQYF. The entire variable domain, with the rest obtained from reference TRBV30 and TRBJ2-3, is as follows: SQTIHQWPATLVQPVGSPLSLECTVEGTSNPNLYWYRQAAGRGLQLLFYSVGIGQISSEVPQNLSASRPQDRQFILSSKKLLLSDSGFYLCAWSRQGLSTDTQYFGPGTRLTVL.